The clone carrying this T cell receptor (beta chain) was seen at least ten times. The antigen remains undetermined. Germline CDR1 is ENHRY and CDR2 is SYGVKD. V shed 10 bases and J 4 bases; nucleotides not matched to a gene: 10. This CDR3 spans 14 amino acids. These data come from a study of T cells after posttransplantation cyclophosphamide. Study findings and constraints: TRB overlap between skin or GI tissue T cells and blood was limited.

This related bone marrow graft donor gave peripheral blood on the day of marrow donation. Assay used: immunoSEQ multiplex PCR; TCRdb lists only in-frame clones, some missing. The table lists about 25,000 clones, with no singletons. The chain combines TRBV10-3 with TRBJ1-5; 7 bases align to TRBD1. This sequence was found in a man aged 50 to 59 in good health, CMV-negative, and a related stem cell transplant donor. The sequencing input was PBMCs. The CDR3 loop reads CATGTEVRNQPQHF. The CDR3 DNA sequence: TGTGCCACTGGGACAGAGGTGCGTAATCAGCCCCAGCATTTT.